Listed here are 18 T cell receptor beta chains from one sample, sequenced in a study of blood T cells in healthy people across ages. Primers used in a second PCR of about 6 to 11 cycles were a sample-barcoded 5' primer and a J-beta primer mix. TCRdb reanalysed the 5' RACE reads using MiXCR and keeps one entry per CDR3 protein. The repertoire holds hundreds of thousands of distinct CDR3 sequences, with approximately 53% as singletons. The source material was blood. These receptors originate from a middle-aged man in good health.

The CDR3: CASSIGQYNYGYTF. DNA of the CDR3: TGTGCCAGTAGTATCGGCCAGTATAACTATGGCTACACCTTC. The rearrangement uses TRBV19 and TRBJ1-2, with D unresolved. The CDR3 length is 14 residues. V gave up 3 bases and J gave up 1 base, with 9 bases separating them. CDR1 is LNHDA and CDR2 is SQIVND in the germline V gene (reference sequence).

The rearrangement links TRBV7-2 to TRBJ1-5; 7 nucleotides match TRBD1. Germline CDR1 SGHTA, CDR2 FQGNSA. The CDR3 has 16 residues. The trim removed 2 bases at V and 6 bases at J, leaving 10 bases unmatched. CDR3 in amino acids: CASSLWDSGGGQPQHF. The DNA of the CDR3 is TGTGCCAGCAGCTTATGGGATTCAGGGGGGGGTCAGCCCCAGCATTTT.

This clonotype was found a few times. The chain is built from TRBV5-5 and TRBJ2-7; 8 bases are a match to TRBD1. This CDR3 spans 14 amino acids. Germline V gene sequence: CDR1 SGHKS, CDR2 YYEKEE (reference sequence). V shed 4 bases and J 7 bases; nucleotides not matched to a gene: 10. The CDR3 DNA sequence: TGTGCCAGCAGCACCGCGACAGGGGAGAGAGAGCAGTACTTC. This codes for CASSTATGEREQYF.

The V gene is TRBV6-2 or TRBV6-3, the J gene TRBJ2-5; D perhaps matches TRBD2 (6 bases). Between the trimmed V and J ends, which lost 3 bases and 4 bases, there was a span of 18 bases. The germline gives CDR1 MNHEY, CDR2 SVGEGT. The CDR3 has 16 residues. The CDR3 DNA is TGTGCCAGCAGTTATTATATAGGGGAGGTGCTAGAGACCCAGTACTTC. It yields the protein CASSYYIGEVLETQYF.

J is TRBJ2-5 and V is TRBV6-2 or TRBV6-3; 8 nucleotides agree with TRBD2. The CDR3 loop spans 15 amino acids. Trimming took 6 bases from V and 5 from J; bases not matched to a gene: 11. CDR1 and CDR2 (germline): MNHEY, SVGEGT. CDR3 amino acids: CASRRSGLEVETQYF. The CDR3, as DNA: TGTGCCAGCAGGCGCTCGGGACTAGAAGTGGAGACCCAGTACTTC.

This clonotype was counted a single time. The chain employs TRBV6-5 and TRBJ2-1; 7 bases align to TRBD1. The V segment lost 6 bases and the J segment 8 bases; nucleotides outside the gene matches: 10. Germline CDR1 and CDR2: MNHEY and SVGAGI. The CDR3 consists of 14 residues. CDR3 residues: CASRATGNLDEQFF. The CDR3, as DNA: TGTGCCAGCAGAGCGACAGGGAACTTGGATGAGCAGTTCTTC.

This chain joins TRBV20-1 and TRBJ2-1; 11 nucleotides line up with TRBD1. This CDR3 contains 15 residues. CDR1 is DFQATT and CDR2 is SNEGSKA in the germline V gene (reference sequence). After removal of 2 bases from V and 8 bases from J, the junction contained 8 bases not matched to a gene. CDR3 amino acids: CSARPWTGGAYEQFF. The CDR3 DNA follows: TGCAGTGCTAGACCCTGGACAGGGGGCGCATATGAGCAGTTCTTC.

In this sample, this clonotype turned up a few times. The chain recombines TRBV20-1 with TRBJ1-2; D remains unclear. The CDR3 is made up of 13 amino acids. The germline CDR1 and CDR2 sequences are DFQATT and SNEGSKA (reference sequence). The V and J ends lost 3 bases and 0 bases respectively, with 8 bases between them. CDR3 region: CSASDGSNYGYTF. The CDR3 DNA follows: TGCAGTGCTAGTGACGGCTCTAACTATGGCTACACCTTC.

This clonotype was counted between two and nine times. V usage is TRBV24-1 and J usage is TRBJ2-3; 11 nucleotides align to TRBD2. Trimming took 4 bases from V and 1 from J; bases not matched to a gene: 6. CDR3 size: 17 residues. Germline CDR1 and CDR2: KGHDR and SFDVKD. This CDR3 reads CATSDPGTSGGTDTQYF. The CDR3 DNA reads TGTGCCACCAGTGACCCTGGGACTAGCGGAGGCACAGATACGCAGTATTTT.

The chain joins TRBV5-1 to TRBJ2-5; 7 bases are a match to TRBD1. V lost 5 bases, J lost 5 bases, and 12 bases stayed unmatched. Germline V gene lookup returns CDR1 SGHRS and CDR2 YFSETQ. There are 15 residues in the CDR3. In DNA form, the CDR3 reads TGCGCCAGCAGTTGGACAGGTGGCTCAAGGGAGACCCAGTACTTC. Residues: CASSWTGGSRETQYF.

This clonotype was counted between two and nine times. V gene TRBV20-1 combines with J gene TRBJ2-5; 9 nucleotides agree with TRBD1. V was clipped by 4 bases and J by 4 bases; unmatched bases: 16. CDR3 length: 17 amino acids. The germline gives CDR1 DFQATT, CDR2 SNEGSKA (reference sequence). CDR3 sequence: CSAIPENRGLYGETQYF. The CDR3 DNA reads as TGCAGTGCTATCCCCGAAAACAGGGGGCTGTACGGAGAGACCCAGTACTTC.

The DNA for the CDR3 is TGCGCCAGCGGGGTGACAGGGGATGGCTCCTACGAGCAGTACTTC. It yields the protein CASGVTGDGSYEQYF. The chain has TRBV5-1 and TRBJ2-7, with TRBD1 identical over 8 bases. From germline, CDR1 is SGHRS and CDR2 YFSETQ. V was pared by 7 bases and J by 0 bases, with 9 bases of the junction left unmatched. The CDR3 loop spans 15 amino acids.

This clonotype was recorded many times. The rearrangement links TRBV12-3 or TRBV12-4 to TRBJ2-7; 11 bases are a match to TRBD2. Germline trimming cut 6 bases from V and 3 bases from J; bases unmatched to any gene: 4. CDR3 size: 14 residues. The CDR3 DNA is TGTGCCAGCAGCCTCGGACTAGCGGGCTACGAGCAGTACTTC. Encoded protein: CASSLGLAGYEQYF.

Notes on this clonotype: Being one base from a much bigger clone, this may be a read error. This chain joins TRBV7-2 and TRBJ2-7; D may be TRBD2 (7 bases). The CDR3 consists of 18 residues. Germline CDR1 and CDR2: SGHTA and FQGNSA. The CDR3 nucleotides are TGTGCCGGCAGCTTAGTCGCGCTTGGGGGGGCGCTCCCCTACGAGCAGTACTTC. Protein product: CAGSLVALGGALPYEQYF.

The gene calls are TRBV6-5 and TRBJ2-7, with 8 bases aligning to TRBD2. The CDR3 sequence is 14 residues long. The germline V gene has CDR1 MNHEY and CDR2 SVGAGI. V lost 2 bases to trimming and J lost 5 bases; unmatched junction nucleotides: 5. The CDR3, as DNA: TGTGCCAGCAGTTACACCGGACTAGCTAACGAGCAGTACTTC. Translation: CASSYTGLANEQYF.

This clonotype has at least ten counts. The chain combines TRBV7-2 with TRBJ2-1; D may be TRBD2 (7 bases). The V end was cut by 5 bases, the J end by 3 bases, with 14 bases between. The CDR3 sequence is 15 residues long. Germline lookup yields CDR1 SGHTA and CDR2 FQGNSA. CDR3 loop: CASSASRGGYNEQFF. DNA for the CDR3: TGTGCCAGCAGCGCGAGTAGGGGGGGCTACAATGAGCAGTTCTTC.

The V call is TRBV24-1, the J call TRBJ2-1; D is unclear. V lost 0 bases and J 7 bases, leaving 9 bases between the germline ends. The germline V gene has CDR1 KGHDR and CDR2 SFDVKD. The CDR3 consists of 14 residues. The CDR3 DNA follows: TGTGCCACCAGTGATTTGCAGGTCGGGAATGAGCAGTTCTTC. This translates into CATSDLQVGNEQFF.

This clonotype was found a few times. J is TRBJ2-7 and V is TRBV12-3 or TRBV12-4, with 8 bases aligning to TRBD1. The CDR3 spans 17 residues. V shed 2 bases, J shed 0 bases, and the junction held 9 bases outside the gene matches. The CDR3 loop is CASSLRFGGQASYEQYF. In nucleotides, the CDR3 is TGTGCCAGCAGTTTAAGGTTCGGGGGACAGGCCTCCTACGAGCAGTACTTC.